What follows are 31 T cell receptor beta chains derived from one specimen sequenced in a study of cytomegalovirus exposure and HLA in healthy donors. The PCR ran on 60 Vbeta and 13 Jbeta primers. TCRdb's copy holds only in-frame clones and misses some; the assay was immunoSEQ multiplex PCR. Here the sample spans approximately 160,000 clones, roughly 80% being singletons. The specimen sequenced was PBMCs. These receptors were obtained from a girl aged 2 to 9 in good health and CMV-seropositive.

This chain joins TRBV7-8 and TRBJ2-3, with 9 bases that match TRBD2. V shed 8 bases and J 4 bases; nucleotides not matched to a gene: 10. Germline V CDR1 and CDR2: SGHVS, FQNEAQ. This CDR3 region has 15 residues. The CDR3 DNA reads TGTGCCAGCGGGAGGGGCGCGGGAGGGCCAGATACGCAGTATTTT. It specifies CASGRGAGGPDTQYF. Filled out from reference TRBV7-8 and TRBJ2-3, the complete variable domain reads GAGVSQSPRYKVAKRGQDVALRCDPISGHVSLFWYQQALGQGPEFLTYFQNEAQLDKSGLPSDRFFAERPEGSVSTLKIQRTQQEDSAVYLCASGRGAGGPDTQYFGPGTRLTVL.

CDR3 bases: TGTGCCTGGAGTGTAAGGGTGGCAGCAGGGCTCCATGGCTACACCTTC. This translates into CAWSVRVAAGLHGYTF. The chain employs TRBV30 and TRBJ1-2; weak D call: TRBD1 (5 bases). This CDR3 comprises 16 residues. Germline CDR1 and CDR2: GTSNPN and SVGIG (reference sequence). V was trimmed by 0 bases and J by 6 bases, leaving 20 bases between them.

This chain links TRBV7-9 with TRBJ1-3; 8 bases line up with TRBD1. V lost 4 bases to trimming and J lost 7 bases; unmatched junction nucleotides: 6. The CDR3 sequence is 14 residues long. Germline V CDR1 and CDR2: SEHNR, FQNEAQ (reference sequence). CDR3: CASSSSTGVNTIYF. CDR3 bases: TGTGCCAGCAGCTCCTCGACAGGGGTGAACACCATATATTTT. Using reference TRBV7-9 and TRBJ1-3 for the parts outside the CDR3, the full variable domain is DTGVSQNPRHKITKRGQNVTFRCDPISEHNRLYWYRQTLGQGPEFLTYFQNEAQLEKSRLLSDRFSAERPKGSFSTLEIQRTEQGDSAMYLCASSSSTGVNTIYFGEGSWLTVV.

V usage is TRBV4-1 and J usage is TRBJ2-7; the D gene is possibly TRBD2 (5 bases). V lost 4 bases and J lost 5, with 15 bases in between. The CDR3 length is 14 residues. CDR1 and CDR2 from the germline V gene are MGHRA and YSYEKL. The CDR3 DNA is TGCGCCAGCAGCCCGATCTCGAGGGAAAACGAGCAGTACTTC. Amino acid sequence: CASSPISRENEQYF.

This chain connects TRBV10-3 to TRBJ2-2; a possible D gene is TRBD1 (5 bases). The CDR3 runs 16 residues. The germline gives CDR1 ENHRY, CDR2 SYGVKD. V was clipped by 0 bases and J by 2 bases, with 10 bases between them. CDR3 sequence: CAISESTVQNTGELFF. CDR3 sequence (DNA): TGTGCCATCAGTGAGTCGACAGTCCAAAACACCGGGGAGCTGTTTTTT.

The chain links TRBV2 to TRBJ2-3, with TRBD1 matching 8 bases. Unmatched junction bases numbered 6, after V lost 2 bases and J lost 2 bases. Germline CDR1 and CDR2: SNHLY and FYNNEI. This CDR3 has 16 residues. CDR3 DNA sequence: TGTGCCAGCAGTGAATGGAGGACAGGGCTCACAGATACGCAGTATTTT. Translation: CASSEWRTGLTDTQYF.

This CDR3 is CASSQVLAGAETQYF. CDR3 nucleotide sequence: TGTGCCAGCAGCCAAGTGCTAGCGGGAGCAGAGACCCAGTACTTC. The chain has TRBV4-2 and TRBJ2-5, with 10 bases aligning to TRBD2. V lost 1 base, J lost 4 bases, and 3 bases stayed unmatched. The CDR3 totals 15 residues. Germline assignment: CDR1 LGHNA and CDR2 YNFKEQ.

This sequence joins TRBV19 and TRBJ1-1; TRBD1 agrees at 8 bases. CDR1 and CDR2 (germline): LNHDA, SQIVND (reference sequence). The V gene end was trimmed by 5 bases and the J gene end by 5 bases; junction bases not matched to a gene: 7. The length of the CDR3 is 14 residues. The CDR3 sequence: CASSDDRGRTEAFF. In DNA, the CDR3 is TGTGCCAGTAGTGACGACAGGGGAAGAACTGAAGCTTTCTTT.

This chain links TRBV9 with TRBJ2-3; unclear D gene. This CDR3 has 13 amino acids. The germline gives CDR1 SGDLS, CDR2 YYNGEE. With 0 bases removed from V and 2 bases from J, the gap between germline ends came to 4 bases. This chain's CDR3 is CASSVEATDTQYF. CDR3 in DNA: TGTGCCAGCAGCGTAGAAGCCACAGATACGCAGTATTTT.

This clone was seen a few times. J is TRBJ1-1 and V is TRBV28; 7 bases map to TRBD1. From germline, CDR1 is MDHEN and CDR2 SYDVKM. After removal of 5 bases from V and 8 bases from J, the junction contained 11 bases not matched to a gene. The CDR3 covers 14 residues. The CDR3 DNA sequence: TGTGCCAGCAGTGGCGGGACAGTCGGGACCGAAGCTTTCTTT. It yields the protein CASSGGTVGTEAFF.

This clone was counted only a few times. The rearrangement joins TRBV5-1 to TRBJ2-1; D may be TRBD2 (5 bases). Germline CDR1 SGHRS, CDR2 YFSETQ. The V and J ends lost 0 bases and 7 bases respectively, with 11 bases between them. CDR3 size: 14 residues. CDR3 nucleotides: TGCGCCAGCAGCTTGGTTCGGGGATTAAATGAGCAGTTCTTC. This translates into CASSLVRGLNEQFF.

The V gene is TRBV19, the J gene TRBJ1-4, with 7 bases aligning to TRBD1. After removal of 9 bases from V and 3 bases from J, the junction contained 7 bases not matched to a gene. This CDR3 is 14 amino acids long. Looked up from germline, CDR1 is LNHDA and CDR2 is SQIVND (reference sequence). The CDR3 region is CASRHRGANEKLFF. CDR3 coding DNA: TGTGCCAGCCGTCACAGGGGAGCTAATGAAAAACTGTTTTTT.

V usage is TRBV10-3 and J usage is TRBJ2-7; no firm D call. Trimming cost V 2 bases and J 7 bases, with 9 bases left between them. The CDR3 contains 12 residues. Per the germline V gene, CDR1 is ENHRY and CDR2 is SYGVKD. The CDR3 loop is CAISEVGEEQYF. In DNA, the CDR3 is TGTGCCATCAGTGAGGTAGGAGAAGAGCAGTACTTC.

CDR3 nucleotides: TGTGCCAGCAGCGTAGCCGGTCAGCGGGAGTCGGGAAATGAGCAGTTCTTC. Translation: CASSVAGQRESGNEQFF. The chain is built from TRBV9 and TRBJ2-1, with 8 bases identical to TRBD2. The CDR3 has 17 amino acids. In germline, CDR1 is SGDLS, CDR2 YYNGEE. Unmatched junction bases numbered 12, after V lost 0 bases and J lost 7 bases.

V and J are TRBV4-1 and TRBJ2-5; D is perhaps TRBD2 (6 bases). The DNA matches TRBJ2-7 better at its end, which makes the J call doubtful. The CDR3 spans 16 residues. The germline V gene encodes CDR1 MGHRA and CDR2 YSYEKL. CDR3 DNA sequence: TGCGCCAGCAGCCAAGCTTTAGCGGTCCGGGACTACGAGCAGTACTTC. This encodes CASSQALAVRDYEQYF.

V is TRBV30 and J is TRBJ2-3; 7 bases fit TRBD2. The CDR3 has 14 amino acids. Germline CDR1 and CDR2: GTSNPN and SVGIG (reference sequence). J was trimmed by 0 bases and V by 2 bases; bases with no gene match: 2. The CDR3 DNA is TGTGCCTGGAGTCGCGGGAGAAGCACAGATACGCAGTATTTT. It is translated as CAWSRGRSTDTQYF.

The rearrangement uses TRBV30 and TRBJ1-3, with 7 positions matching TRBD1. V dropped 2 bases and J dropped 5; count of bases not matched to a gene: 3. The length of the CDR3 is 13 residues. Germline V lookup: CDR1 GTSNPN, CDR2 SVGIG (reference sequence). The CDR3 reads CAWSQGGRNTIYF. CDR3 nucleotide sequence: TGTGCCTGGAGTCAGGGGGGCAGAAACACCATATATTTT.

In nucleotides, the CDR3 is TGCGCCAGCAGCCAGATACTAGCGGGAGGGCCGGAGACCCAGTACTTC. The encoded protein is CASSQILAGGPETQYF. The V and J genes are TRBV4-1 and TRBJ2-5, with TRBD2 matching over 13 bases. V trimming: 3 bases; J trimming: 5 bases; junction bases outside the gene matches: 6. CDR1 and CDR2 (germline): MGHRA, YSYEKL. The CDR3 is 16 amino acids.

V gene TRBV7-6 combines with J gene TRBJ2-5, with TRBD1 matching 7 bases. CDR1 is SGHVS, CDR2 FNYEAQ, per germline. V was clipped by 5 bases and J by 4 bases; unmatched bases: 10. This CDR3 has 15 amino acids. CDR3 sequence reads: CASSKRQGQAETQYF. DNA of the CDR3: TGTGCCAGCAGCAAAAGACAGGGTCAGGCAGAGACCCAGTACTTC.

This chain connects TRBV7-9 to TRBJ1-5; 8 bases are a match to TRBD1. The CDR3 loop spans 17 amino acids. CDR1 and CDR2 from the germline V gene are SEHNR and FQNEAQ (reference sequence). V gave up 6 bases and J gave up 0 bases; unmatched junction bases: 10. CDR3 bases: TGTGCCAGCAGTGACGGGACAGGCCTCTATAGCAATCAGCCCCAGCATTTT. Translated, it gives CASSDGTGLYSNQPQHF. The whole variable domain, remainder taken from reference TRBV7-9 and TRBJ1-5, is DTGVSQNPRHKITKRGQNVTFRCDPISEHNRLYWYRQTLGQGPEFLTYFQNEAQLEKSRLLSDRFSAERPKGSFSTLEIQRTEQGDSAMYLCASSDGTGLYSNQPQHFGDGTRLSIL.

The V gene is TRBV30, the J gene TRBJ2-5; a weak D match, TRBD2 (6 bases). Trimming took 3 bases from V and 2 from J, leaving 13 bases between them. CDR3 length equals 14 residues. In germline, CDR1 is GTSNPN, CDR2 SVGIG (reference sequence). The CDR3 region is CAWSPGVFQETQYF. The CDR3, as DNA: TGTGCCTGGAGCCCGGGGGTGTTTCAAGAGACCCAGTACTTC.

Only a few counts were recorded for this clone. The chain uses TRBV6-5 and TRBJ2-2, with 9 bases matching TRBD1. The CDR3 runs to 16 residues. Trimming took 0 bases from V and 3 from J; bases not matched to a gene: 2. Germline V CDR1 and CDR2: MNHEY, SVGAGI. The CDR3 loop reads CASSYSGTGHTGELFF. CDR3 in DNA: TGTGCCAGCAGTTACTCGGGGACAGGGCACACCGGGGAGCTGTTTTTT.

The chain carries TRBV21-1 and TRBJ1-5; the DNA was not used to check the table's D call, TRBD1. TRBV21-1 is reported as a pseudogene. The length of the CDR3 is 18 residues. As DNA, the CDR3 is TGTGCCTTCACGATCCAGGGTGCAGTTTCAGGGCTTAATCAGCCCCAGCATTTT. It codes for CAFTIQGAVSGLNQPQHF.

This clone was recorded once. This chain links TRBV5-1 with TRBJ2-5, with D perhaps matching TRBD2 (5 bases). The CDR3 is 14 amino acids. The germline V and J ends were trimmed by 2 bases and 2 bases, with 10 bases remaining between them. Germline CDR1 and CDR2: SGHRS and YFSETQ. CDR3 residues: CASSFRGAQETQYF. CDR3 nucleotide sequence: TGCGCCAGCAGCTTTCGGGGAGCACAAGAGACCCAGTACTTC.

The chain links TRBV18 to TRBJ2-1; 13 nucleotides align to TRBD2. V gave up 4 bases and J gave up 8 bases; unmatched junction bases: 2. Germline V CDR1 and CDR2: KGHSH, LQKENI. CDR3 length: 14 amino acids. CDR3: CASSLGTSGDEQFF. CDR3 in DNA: TGTGCCAGCTCACTAGGGACTAGCGGGGATGAGCAGTTCTTC.

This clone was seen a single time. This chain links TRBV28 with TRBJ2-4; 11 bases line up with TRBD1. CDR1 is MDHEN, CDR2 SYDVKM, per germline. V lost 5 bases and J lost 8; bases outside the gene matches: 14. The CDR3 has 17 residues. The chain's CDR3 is CASSRDRGNILWDIQYF. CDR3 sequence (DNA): TGTGCCAGCAGTCGGGACAGGGGGAATATCCTCTGGGACATTCAGTACTTC.

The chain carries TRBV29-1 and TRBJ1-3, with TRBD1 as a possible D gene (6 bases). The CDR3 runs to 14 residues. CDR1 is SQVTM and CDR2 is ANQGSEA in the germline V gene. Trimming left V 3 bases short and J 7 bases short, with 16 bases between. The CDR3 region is CSVEGQGIGNTIYF. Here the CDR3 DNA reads TGCAGCGTTGAGGGGCAGGGGATAGGCAACACCATATATTTT.

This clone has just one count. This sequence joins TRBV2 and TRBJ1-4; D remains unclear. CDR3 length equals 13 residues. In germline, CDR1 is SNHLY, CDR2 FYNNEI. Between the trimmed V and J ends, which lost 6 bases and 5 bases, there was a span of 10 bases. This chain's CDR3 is CASSKGENEKLFF. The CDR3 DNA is TGTGCCAGCAGCAAAGGAGAGAATGAAAAACTGTTTTTT.

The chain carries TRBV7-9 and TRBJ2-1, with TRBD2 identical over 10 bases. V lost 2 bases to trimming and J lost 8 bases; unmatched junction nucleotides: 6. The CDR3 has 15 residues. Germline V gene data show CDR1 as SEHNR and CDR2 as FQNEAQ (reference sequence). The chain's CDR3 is CASSLITSGTHEQFF. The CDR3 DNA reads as TGTGCCAGCAGCTTAATAACTAGCGGGACGCATGAGCAGTTCTTC.

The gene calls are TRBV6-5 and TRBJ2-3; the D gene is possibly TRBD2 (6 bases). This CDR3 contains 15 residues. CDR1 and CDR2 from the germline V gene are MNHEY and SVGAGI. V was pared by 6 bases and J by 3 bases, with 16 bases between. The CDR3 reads CASSRERARTDTQYF. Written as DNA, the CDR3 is TGTGCCAGCAGCCGTGAGCGGGCGAGGACAGATACGCAGTATTTT.

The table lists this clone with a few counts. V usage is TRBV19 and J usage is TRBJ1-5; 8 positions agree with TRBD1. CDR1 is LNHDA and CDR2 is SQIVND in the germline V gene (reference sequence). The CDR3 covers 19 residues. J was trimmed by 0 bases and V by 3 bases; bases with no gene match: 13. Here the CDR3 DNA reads TGTGCCAGTAGTATTAGGGGGGACAGGAGGACTTATAGCAATCAGCCCCAGCATTTT. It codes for CASSIRGDRRTYSNQPQHF.